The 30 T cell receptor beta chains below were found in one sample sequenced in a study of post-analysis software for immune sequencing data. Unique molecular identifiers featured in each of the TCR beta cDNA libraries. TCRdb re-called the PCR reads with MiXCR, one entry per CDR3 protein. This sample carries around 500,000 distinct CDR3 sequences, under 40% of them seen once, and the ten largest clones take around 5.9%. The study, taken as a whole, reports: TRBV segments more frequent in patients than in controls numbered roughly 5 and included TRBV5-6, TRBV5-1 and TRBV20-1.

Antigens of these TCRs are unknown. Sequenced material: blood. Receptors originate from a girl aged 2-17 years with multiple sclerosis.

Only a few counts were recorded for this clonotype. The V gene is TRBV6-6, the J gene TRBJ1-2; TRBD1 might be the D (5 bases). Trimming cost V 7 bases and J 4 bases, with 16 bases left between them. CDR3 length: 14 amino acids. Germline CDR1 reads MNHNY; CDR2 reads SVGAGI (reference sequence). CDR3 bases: TGTGCCAGCACCCCCGTCGGGGGGGTCTATGGCTACACCTTC. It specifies CASTPVGGVYGYTF.

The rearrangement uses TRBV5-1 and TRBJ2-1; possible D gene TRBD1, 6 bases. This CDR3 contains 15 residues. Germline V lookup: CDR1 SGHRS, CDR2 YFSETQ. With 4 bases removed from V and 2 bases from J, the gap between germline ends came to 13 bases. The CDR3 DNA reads TGCGCCAGCAGCAAGGCACAGGGTCCCTACAATGAGCAGTTCTTC. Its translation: CASSKAQGPYNEQFF.

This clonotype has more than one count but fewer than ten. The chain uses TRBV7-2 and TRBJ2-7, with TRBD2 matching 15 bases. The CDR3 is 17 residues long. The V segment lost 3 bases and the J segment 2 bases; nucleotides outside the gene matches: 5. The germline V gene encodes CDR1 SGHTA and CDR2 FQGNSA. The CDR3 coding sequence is TGTGCCAGCAGCTTCCGGACTAGCGGGGGGGGAGCCTACGAGCAGTACTTC. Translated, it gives CASSFRTSGGGAYEQYF. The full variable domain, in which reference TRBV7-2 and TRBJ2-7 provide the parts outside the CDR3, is GAGVSQSPSNKVTEKGKDVELRCDPISGHTALYWYRQSLGQGLEFLIYFQGNSAPDKSGLPSDRFSAERTGGSVSTLTIQRTQQEDSAVYLCASSFRTSGGGAYEQYFGPGTRLTVT.

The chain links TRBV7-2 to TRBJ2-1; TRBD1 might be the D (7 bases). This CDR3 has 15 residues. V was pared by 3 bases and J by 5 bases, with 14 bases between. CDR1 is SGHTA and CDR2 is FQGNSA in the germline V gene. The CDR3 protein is CASSLVQGGHNEQFF. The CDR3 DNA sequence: TGTGCCAGCAGCTTGGTCCAGGGGGGTCACAATGAGCAGTTCTTC.

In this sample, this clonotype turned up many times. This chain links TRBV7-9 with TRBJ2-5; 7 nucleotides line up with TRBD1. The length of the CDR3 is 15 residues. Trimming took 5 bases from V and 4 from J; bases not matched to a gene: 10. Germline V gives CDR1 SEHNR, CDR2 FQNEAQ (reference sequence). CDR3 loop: CASSRLTGSTETQYF. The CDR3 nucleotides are TGTGCCAGCAGCCGATTGACAGGGTCTACAGAGACCCAGTACTTC.

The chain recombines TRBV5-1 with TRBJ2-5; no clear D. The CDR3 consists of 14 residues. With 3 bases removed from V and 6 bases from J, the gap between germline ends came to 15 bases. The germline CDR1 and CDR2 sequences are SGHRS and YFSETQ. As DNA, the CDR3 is TGCGCCAGCAGCTACACAGAAAGACCAAAGACCCAGTACTTC. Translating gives CASSYTERPKTQYF.

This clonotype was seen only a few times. For the CDR3, the DNA is TGTGCCAGCAGCTTAGATTTAAGCTCCTATAATTCACCCCTCCACTTT. Translating it yields CASSLDLSSYNSPLHF. The gene calls are TRBV7-2 and TRBJ1-6; D remains unclear. Trimming left V 1 base short and J 0 bases short, with 7 bases between. CDR3 length equals 16 residues. CDR1 is SGHTA, CDR2 FQGNSA, per germline.

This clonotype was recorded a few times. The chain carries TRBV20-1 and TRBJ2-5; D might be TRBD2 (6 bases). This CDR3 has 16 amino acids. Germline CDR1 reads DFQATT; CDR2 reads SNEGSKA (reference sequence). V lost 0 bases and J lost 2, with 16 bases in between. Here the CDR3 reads CSARDLRGRPQETQYF. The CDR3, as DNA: TGCAGTGCTAGAGATTTGCGGGGCCGGCCTCAAGAGACCCAGTACTTC.

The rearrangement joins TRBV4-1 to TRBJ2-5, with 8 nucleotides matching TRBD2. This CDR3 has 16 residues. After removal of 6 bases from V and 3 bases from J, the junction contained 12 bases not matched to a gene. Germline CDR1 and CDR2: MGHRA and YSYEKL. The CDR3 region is CASSDNAGTRKETQYF. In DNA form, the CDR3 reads TGCGCCAGCAGTGATAATGCCGGGACTAGAAAAGAGACCCAGTACTTC.

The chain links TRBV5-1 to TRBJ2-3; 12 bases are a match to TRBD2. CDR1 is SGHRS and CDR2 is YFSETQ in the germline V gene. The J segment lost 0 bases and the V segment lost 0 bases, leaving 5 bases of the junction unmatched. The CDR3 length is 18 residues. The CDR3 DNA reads TGCGCCAGCAGCTTGGGGTATGGGACTAGCGGGAGCACAGATACGCAGTATTTT. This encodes CASSLGYGTSGSTDTQYF.

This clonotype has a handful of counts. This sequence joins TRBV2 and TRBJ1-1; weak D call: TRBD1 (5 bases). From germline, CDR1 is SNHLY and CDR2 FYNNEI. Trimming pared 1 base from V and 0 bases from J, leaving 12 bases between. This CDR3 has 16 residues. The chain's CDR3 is CASSEGQLIMNTEAFF. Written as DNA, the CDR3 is TGTGCCAGCAGTGAAGGACAGTTAATTATGAACACTGAAGCTTTCTTT.

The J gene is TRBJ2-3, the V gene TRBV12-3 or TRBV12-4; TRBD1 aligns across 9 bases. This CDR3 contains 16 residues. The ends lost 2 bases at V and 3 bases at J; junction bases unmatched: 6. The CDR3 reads CASSLLQGASTDTQYF. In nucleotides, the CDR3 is TGTGCCAGCAGTTTATTACAGGGGGCGAGTACAGATACGCAGTATTTT.

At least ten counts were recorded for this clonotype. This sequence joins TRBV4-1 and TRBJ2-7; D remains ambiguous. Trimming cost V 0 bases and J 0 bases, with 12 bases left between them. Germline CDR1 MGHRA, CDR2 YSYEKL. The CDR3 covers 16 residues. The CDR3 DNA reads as TGCGCCAGCAGCCAAGATCAGGCCCTTGACTCCTACGAGCAGTACTTC. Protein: CASSQDQALDSYEQYF.

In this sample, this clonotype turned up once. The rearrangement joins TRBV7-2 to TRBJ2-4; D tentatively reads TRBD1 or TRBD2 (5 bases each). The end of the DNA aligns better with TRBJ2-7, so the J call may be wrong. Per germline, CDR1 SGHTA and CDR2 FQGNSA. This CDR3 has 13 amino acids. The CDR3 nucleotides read TGTGCCAGCAGCTTAGTTGCAGGGAGCGAGCAGTACTTC. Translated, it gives CASSLVAGSEQYF.

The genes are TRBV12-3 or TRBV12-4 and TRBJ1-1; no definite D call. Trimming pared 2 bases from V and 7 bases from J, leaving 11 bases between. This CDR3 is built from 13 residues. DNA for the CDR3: TGTGCCAGCAGTTTATACCCGGAGGGTGAAGCTTTCTTT. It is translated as CASSLYPEGEAFF.

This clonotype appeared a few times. The CDR3 is CASSRDRGSNYEQYF. The CDR3 bases are TGTGCCAGCAGCCGGGACAGGGGATCAAACTACGAGCAGTACTTC. The chain uses TRBV11-2 and TRBJ2-7; 10 bases match TRBD1. Germline assignment: CDR1 SGHAT and CDR2 FQNNGV. Germline trimming cut 5 bases from V and 3 bases from J; bases unmatched to any gene: 7. This CDR3 is 15 amino acids long.

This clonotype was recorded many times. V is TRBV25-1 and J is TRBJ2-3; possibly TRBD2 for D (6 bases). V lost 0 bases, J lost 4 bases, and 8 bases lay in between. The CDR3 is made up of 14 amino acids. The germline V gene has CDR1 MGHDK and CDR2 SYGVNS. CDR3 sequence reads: CASSEYGGADTQYF. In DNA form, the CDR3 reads TGTGCCAGCAGTGAATACGGAGGGGCAGATACGCAGTATTTT. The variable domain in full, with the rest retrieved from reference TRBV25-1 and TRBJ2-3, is EADIYQTPRYLVIGTGKKITLECSQTMGHDKMYWYQQDPGMELHLIHYSYGVNSTEKGDLSSESTVSRIRTEHFPLTLESARPSHTSQYLCASSEYGGADTQYFGPGTRLTVL.

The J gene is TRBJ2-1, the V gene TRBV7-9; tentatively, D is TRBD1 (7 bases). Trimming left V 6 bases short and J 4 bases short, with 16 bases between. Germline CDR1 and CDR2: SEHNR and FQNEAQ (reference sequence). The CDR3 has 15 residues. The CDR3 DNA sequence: TGTGCCAGCAGTCCCCAGGGGGGATTATACAATGAGCAGTTCTTC. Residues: CASSPQGGLYNEQFF.

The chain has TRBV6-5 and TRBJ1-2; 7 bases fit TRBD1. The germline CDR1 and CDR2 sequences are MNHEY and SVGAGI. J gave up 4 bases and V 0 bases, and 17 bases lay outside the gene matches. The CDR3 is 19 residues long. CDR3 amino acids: CASSYSSPPGGVGVYGYTF. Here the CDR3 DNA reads TGTGCCAGCAGTTACTCGAGCCCCCCAGGGGGAGTGGGTGTCTATGGCTACACCTTC.

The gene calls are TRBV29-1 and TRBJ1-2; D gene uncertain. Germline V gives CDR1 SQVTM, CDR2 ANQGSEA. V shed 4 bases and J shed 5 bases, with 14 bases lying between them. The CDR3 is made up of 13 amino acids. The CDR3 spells CSVAPLLYYGYTF. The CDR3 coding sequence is TGCAGCGTTGCACCGCTTCTCTATTATGGCTACACCTTC.

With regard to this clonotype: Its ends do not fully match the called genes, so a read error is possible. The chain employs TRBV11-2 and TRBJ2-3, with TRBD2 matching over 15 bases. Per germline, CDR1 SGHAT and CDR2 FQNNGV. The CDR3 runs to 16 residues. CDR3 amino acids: CAGSTTSGTSGGTQYF. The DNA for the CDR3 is TGTGCCGGCAGCACCACGTCCGGGACTAGCGGGGGGACGCAGTATTTT.

CDR3 in amino acids: CASGDPGSTRNEQFF. DNA of the CDR3: TGCGCCAGCGGTGATCCTGGCAGCACTAGGAATGAGCAGTTCTTC. This chain connects TRBV5-1 to TRBJ2-1; TRBD2 is a possible D gene (5 bases). Trimming shortened V by 7 bases and J by 7 bases, and 21 bases separated the two germline ends. From germline, CDR1 is SGHRS and CDR2 YFSETQ. The CDR3 is made up of 15 amino acids.

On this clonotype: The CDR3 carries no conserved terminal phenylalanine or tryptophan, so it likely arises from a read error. CDR3 amino acids: CAISDGPAYGYTC. The DNA of the CDR3 is TGTGCCATCAGTGATGGGCCAGCCTATGGCTACACCTGC. The rearrangement joins TRBV10-3 to TRBJ1-2; D is ambiguous. Germline CDR1 ENHRY, CDR2 SYGVKD. The germline V and J ends were trimmed by 3 bases and 4 bases, with 9 bases remaining between them. The CDR3 contains 13 residues.

The CDR3 loop reads CSAGGGTAKETQYF. The CDR3 nucleotides read TGCAGTGCTGGGGGCGGGACAGCTAAAGAGACCCAGTACTTC. The V call is TRBV20-1, the J call TRBJ2-5; a weak D match, TRBD1 (7 bases). Germline CDR1 DFQATT, CDR2 SNEGSKA (reference sequence). The CDR3 covers 14 residues. Trimming shortened V by 5 bases and J by 3 bases, and 16 bases separated the two germline ends.

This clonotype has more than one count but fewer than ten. CDR3 coding DNA: TGTGCCAGCAGTGGGGGGATCTTCAATTCACCCCTCCACTTT. Translated, it gives CASSGGIFNSPLHF. V is TRBV2 and J is TRBJ1-6; D may be TRBD1 (5 bases). The CDR3 is 14 amino acids. Trimming took 4 bases from V and 7 from J, leaving 11 bases between them. CDR1 SNHLY and CDR2 FYNNEI come from the germline V gene.

CDR3 residues: CASSPSAGSGAYNEQFF. CDR3 in DNA: TGTGCCAGTAGCCCATCGGCCGGTAGCGGAGCCTACAATGAGCAGTTCTTC. This chain joins TRBV19 and TRBJ2-1, with D maybe TRBD2 (6 bases). Per the germline V gene, CDR1 is LNHDA and CDR2 is SQIVND (reference sequence). Trimming cost V 6 bases and J 2 bases, with 20 bases left between them. The CDR3 spans 17 residues. The whole variable domain, filled in from reference TRBV19 and TRBJ2-1, reads DGGITQSPKYLFRKEGQNVTLSCEQNLNHDAMYWYRQDPGQGLRLIYYSQIVNDFQKGDIAEGYSVSREKKESFPLTVTSAQKNPTAFYLCASSPSAGSGAYNEQFFGPGTRLTVL.

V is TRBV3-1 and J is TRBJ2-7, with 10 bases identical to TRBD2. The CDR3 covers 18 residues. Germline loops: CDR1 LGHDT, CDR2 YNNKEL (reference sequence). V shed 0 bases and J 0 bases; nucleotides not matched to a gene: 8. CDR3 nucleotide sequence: TGTGCCAGCAGCCAAGATGGGGCTAGCGGGGGCCACTCCTACGAGCAGTACTTC. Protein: CASSQDGASGGHSYEQYF.

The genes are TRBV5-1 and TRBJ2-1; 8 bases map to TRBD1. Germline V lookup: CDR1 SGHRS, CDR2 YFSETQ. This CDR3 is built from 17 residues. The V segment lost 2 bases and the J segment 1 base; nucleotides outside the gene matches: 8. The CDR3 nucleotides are TGCGCCAGCAGCTTTCGGACAGGGAAGGATTCCTACAATGAGCAGTTCTTC. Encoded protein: CASSFRTGKDSYNEQFF.

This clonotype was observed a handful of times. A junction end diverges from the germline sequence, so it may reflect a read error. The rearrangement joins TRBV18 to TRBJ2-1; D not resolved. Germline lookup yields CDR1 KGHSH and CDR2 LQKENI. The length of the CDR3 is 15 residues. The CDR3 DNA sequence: TGTCCCAGCTCAGGTATGGACGCCCGATACAATGAGCAGTTCTTC. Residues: CPSSGMDARYNEQFF.

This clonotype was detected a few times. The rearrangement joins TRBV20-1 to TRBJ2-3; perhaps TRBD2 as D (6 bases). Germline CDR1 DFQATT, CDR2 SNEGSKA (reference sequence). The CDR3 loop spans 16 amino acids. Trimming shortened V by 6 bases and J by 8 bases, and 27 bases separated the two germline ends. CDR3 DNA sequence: TGCAGTGCCTCCTATGTGGACGGACTCTTGGAGGGTACGCAGTATTTT. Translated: CSASYVDGLLEGTQYF.